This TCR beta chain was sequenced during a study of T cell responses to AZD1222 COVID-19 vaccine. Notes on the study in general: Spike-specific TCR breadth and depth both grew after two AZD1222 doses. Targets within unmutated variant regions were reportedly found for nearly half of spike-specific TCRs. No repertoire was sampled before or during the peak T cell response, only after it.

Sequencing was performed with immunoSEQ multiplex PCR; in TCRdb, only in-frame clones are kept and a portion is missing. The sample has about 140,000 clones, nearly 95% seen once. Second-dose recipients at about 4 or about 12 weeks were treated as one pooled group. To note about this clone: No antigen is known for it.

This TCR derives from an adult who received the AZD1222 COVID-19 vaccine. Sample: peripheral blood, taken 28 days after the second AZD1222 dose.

The CDR3 nucleotides read TGTGCCAGCAGCTGGGGCGGGGGAGACAATGAGCAGTTCTTC. This encodes CASSWGGGDNEQFF. V usage is TRBV11-3 and J usage is TRBJ2-1, with 7 bases aligning to TRBD2. The CDR3 has 14 amino acids. J lost 5 bases, V lost 4 bases, and 5 bases had no gene match. Germline CDR1 reads SGHNT; CDR2 reads YENEEA.